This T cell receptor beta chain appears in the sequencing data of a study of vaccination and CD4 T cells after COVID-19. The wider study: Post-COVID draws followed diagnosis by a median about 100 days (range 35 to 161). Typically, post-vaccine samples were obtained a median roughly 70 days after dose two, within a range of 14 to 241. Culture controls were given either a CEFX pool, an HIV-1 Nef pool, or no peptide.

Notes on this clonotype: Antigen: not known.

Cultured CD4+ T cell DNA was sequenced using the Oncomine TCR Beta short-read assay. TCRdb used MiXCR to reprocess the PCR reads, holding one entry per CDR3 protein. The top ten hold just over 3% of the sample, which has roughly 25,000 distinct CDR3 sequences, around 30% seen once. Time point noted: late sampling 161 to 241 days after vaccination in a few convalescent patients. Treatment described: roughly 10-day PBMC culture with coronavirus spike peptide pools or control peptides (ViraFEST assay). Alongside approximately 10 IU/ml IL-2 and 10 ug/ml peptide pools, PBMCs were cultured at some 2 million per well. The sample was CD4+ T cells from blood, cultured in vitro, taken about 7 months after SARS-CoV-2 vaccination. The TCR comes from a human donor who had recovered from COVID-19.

The chain's CDR3 is CASTTSTGYYEQYF. CDR3 sequence (DNA): TGTGCCAGCACCACATCGACAGGCTACTACGAGCAGTACTTC. This sequence joins TRBV6-2 or TRBV6-3 and TRBJ2-7; TRBD1 is a possible D gene (6 bases). Trimming shortened V by 7 bases and J by 3 bases, and 16 bases separated the two germline ends. The length of the CDR3 is 14 residues. Germline V gives CDR1 MNHEY, CDR2 SVGEGT.